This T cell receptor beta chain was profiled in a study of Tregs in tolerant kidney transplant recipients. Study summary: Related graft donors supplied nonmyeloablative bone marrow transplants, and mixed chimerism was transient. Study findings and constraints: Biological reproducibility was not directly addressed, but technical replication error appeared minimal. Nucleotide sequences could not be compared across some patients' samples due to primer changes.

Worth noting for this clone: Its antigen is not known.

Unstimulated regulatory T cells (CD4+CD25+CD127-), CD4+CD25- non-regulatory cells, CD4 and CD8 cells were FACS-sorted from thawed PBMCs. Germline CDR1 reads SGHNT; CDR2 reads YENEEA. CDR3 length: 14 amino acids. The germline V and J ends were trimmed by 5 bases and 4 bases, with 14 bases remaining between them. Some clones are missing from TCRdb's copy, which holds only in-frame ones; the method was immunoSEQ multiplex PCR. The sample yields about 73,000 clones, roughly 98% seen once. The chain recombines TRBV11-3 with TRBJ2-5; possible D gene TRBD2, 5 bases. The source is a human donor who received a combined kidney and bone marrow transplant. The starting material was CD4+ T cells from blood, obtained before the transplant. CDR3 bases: TGTGCCAGCAGCCATGGGCGGGTCGGAGAGACCCAGTACTTC. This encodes CASSHGRVGETQYF.